There are a few counts of the clone carrying this TCR beta chain. These data are taken from a study of cytomegalovirus exposure and HLA in healthy donors. Use of 60 Vbeta and 13 Jbeta primers characterized the PCR. Sequenced by immunoSEQ multiplex PCR; TCRdb stores in-frame clones only, minus some. The sample lists some 150,000 clones, around 84% seen once, with less than 2.5% in the top ten. The source material was PBMCs. This clonotype originated in a woman under 30 in good health and CMV-seronegative.

This CDR3 reads CASSLTATAGEQYF. The CDR3 bases are TGTGCCAGCAGTTTGACAGCCACCGCGGGGGAGCAGTACTTC. This chain links TRBV27 with TRBJ2-7, with D possibly TRBD2 on 6 matching bases. Trimming removed 3 bases at V and 7 bases at J, with 16 bases between. The CDR3 extends over 14 amino acids. Germline CDR1 is MNHEY and CDR2 is SMNVEV (reference sequence).